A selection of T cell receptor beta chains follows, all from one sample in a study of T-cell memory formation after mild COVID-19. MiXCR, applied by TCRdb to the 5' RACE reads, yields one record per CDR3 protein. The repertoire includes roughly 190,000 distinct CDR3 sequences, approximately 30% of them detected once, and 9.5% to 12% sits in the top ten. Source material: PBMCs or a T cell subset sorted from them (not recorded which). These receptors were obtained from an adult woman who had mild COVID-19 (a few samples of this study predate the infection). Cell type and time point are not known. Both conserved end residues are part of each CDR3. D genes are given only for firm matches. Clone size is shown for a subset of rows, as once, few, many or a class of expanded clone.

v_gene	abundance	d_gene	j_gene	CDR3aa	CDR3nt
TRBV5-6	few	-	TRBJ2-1	CASSFGGSYNEQFF	TGTGCCAGCAGCTTTGGGGGCTCCTACAATGAGCAGTTCTTC
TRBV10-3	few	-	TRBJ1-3	CAIRQASSGNTIYF	TGTGCCATCAGGCAGGCCAGCTCTGGAAACACCATATATTTT
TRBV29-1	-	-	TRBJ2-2	CSVEGWSRANTGELFF	TGCAGCGTTGAAGGATGGTCCAGGGCGAACACCGGGGAGCTGTTTTTT
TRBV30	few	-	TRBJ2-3	CAWSLARVATDTQYF	TGTGCCTGGAGTTTAGCCAGGGTGGCGACAGATACGCAGTATTTT
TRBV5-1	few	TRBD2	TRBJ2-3	CASSITGGRTDTQYF	TGCGCCAGCAGCATCACGGGGGGGCGCACAGATACGCAGTATTTT
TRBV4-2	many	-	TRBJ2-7	CASSQDPGGSYEQYF	TGTGCCAGCAGCCAAGATCCTGGCGGATCCTACGAGCAGTACTTC
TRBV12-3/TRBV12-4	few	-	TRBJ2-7	CARQDWRHHRGEQYF	TGTGCCAGGCAGGACTGGCGGCACCACCGGGGTGAGCAGTACTTC
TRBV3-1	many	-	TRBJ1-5	CASSQGLIGVGQPQHF	TGTGCCAGCAGCCAAGGTCTGATTGGGGTTGGACAGCCCCAGCATTTT
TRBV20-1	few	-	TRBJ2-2	CSARKAGAAGELFF	TGCAGTGCTAGAAAGGCGGGGGCCGCCGGGGAGCTGTTTTTT
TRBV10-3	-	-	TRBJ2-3	CAISETSSTDTQYF	TGTGCCATCAGTGAGACTAGCAGCACAGATACGCAGTATTTT
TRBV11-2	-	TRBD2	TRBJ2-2	CASSLVRTSGTGELFF	TGTGCCAGCAGCTTAGTGCGGACTAGCGGGACCGGGGAGCTGTTTTTT
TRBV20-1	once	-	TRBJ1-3	CSAVQGNTIYF	TGCAGTGCAGTACAAGGAAACACCATATATTTT
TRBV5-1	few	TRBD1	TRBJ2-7	CASSPRGNEQYF	TGCGCCAGCAGCCCCAGGGGGAACGAGCAGTACTTC
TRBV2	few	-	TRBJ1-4	CASSRQGTNEKLFF	TGTGCCAGCAGTCGGCAGGGTACTAATGAAAAACTGTTTTTT
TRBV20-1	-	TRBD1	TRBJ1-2	CSARDLGREGASYGYTF	TGCAGTGCTAGAGATCTTGGCCGGGAGGGGGCGAGCTATGGCTACACCTTC
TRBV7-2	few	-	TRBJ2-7	CASSLDKYYEQYF	TGTGCCAGCAGCTTGGACAAGTATTACGAGCAGTACTTC
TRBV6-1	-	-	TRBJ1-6	CASRRDGAGNSPLHF	TGTGCCAGCAGGCGTGATGGGGCGGGTAATTCACCCCTCCACTTT
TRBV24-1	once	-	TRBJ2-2	CATGADSSGGELFF	TGTGCCACGGGGGCAGATTCTTCTGGCGGGGAGCTGTTTTTT
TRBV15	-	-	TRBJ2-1	CATSRSRDPGEQFF	TGTGCCACCAGCAGAAGCCGGGACCCAGGGGAGCAGTTCTTC
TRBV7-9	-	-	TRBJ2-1	CASSPSSGVYEQFF	TGTGCCAGCAGCCCCTCGTCTGGGGTCTATGAGCAGTTCTTC
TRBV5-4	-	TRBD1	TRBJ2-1	CASSLRDRLANEQFF	TGTGCCAGCAGCTTGCGGGACAGGCTCGCCAATGAGCAGTTCTTC
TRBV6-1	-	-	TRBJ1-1	CASSERWEDTEAFF	TGTGCCAGCAGTGAAAGGTGGGAGGACACTGAAGCTTTCTTT
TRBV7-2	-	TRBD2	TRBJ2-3	CASSPGLGPTDTQYF	TGTGCCAGCAGCCCGGGACTAGGTCCCACAGATACGCAGTATTTT
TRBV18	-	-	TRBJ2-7	CASSPPTAGRVGYEQYF	TGTGCCAGCTCACCTCCAACTGCGGGACGGGTTGGTTACGAGCAGTACTTC
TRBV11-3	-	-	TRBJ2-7	CASSPTDSYEQYF	TGTGCCAGCAGCCCCACCGACTCCTACGAGCAGTACTTC
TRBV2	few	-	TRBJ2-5	CASSGRGLQETQYF	TGTGCCAGCAGTGGGAGGGGACTTCAAGAGACCCAGTACTTC